This T cell receptor beta chain comes out of a study of T cell changes during pregnancy in multiple sclerosis. TCRdb's table, derived via immunoSEQ multiplex PCR, lists solely in-frame clones and lacks some. The profile shows under 65,000 clones, approximately 92% of them singletons. The CDR3 is 18 residues long. The V gene's germline CDR1 is SGHVS and CDR2 FNYEAQ. Trimming shortened V by 0 bases and J by 1 base, and 15 bases separated the two germline ends. The receptor's source is a female donor with multiple sclerosis, enrolled in a pregnancy study. This material consisted of peripheral blood, taken in the second trimester of pregnancy. This chain connects TRBV7-6 to TRBJ2-2, with D tentatively TRBD2 (5 bases). The CDR3, as DNA: TGTGCCAGCAGCTTAGCGGACGGGCGGGTACTGAACACCGGGGAGCTGTTTTTT. Translated: CASSLADGRVLNTGELFF.